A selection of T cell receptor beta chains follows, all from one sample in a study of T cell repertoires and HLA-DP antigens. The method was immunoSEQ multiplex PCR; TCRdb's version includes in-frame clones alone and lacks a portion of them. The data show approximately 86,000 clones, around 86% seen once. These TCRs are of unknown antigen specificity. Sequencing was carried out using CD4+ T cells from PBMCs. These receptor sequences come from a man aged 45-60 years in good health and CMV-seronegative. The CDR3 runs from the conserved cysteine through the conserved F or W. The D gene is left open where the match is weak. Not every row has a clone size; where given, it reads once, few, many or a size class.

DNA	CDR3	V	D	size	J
TGCGCCAGCAGCGCCGGACAGGGGTATGGCTACACCTTC	CASSAGQGYGYTF	TRBV5-1	TRBD1	-	TRBJ1-2
TGTGCCAGCAGCTTATTAGCGGGGGGGGCCAATGAGCAGTTCTTC	CASSLLAGGANEQFF	TRBV7-2	TRBD2	-	TRBJ2-1
TGTGCCAGCAGCCTTGGACAGTTAACCCTATACAATGAGCAGTTCTTC	CASSLGQLTLYNEQFF	TRBV7-2	-	-	TRBJ2-1
TGCGCCAGCAGCTTGGGGGCAGTCGGGGCCAACGTCCTGACTTTC	CASSLGAVGANVLTF	TRBV5-1	-	-	TRBJ2-6
TGTGCCAGCAGTTCACAACCGGTGGGACAGCAAGAGACCCAGTACTTC	CASSSQPVGQQETQYF	TRBV27	TRBD1	-	TRBJ2-5
TGTGCCAGCAGCCCACCGGGACAGGGGGCTAAGTACTTC	CASSPPGQGAKYF	TRBV7-2	TRBD1	-	TRBJ2-5
TGTGCCAGCAGCTTATCGCAGGGCGGGTATCAGCCCCAGCATTTT	CASSLSQGGYQPQHF	TRBV7-2	-	once	TRBJ1-5
TGTGCCAGCAGTGAGCTGGGCAGGGCGGAGACCCAGTACTTC	CASSELGRAETQYF	TRBV6-1	-	-	TRBJ2-5
TGTGCCAGCAGTTTTCCAGGGGGCCCCACTAATGAAAAACTGTTTTTT	CASSFPGGPTNEKLFF	TRBV28	TRBD1	once	TRBJ1-4
TGTGCCAGCAGTGGGTCAGGGGGTGGCCAGCCCCAGCATTTT	CASSGSGGGQPQHF	TRBV6-1	TRBD1	-	TRBJ1-5
TGTGCCAGCAGCTTGTCACTAGCTGGAAACACCATATATTTT	CASSLSLAGNTIYF	TRBV11-3	-	-	TRBJ1-3
TGTGCCTGGAGTGGGGGGGCGGGCACTGAAGCTTTCTTT	CAWSGGAGTEAFF	TRBV30	-	-	TRBJ1-1
TGTGCCAGCAGTACGACAGGGGGTAATGAAAAACTGTTTTTT	CASSTTGGNEKLFF	TRBV6-6	TRBD1	-	TRBJ1-4
TGTGCCAGCAGCGCCCTAGCGGGAGGGTCTGGATACAATGAGCAGTTCTTC	CASSALAGGSGYNEQFF	TRBV9	TRBD2	-	TRBJ2-1
TGTGCCAGCAGCGACACGGATAGCAATCAGCCCCAGCATTTT	CASSDTDSNQPQHF	TRBV5-4	-	-	TRBJ1-5
TGTGCCAGCAGTGTTGGGAGACGGTATTACGAGCAGTACTTC	CASSVGRRYYEQYF	TRBV6-1	-	-	TRBJ2-7
TGTGCCAGCTCACTGTTGGACGGGAGCTCTGGGGCCAACGTCCTGACTTTC	CASSLLDGSSGANVLTF	TRBV18	-	-	TRBJ2-6
TGCGCCAGCAGGTTCAACCCCTCCGAGACGGTTCAAGAGACCCAGTACTTC	CASRFNPSETVQETQYF	TRBV5-1	-	-	TRBJ2-5
TGTGCCAGCAGGAAACAGGGGTCCGGTAATGAAAAACTGTTTTTT	CASRKQGSGNEKLFF	TRBV7-9	TRBD1	-	TRBJ1-4
TGCGCCAGCAGCCGAGTTGGTGCGGGGGGAGTTGGGGATACGCAGTATTTT	CASSRVGAGGVGDTQYF	TRBV4-1	TRBD2	-	TRBJ2-3
TGCGCCAGCTGGGGGGGCCGGGGCTATGGCTACACCTTC	CASWGGRGYGYTF	TRBV5-1	-	-	TRBJ1-2
TGCGCCAGCAGCTCAGGGTTATCAGATACGCAGTATTTT	CASSSGLSDTQYF	TRBV5-1	-	few	TRBJ2-3
TGTGCCAGCAGCTTGGGACAGAATACCAAAGAGACCCAGTACTTC	CASSLGQNTKETQYF	TRBV5-8	-	-	TRBJ2-5
TGTGCCAGTAGTGATGGTGCTAGCGGGGATAATGAGCAGTTCTTC	CASSDGASGDNEQFF	TRBV19	TRBD2	-	TRBJ2-1
TGTGCCAGCTCGCGGACAGGGGCGCGGGAGCAGTACTTC	CASSRTGAREQYF	TRBV18	TRBD1	few	TRBJ2-7
TGCGCCAGCAGCGACAGGGGAGGGGACACTGAAGCTTTCTTT	CASSDRGGDTEAFF	TRBV10-2	TRBD1	-	TRBJ1-1
TGTGCCAGTAGTATAGTTCGGGGCTCGGGGGGCTTCGGGACTGAGCAGTTCTTC	CASSIVRGSGGFGTEQFF	TRBV19	-	once	TRBJ2-1
TGTGCCAGCAGATGGGACAGGCAGGACTATGGCTACACCTTC	CASRWDRQDYGYTF	TRBV28	TRBD1	few	TRBJ1-2
TGCAGCGTGACCTCGACATCCATGAACACTGAAGCTTTCTTT	CSVTSTSMNTEAFF	TRBV29-1	-	few	TRBJ1-1
TGTGCCTGGCGGACAGGGAACACCGGGGAGCTGTTTTTT	CAWRTGNTGELFF	TRBV30	TRBD1	-	TRBJ2-2
TGTGCCAGCAGCTTAGTTTTGTCAGGCACCGGGGAGCTGTTTTTT	CASSLVLSGTGELFF	TRBV7-2	-	-	TRBJ2-2
TGTGCCAGCAGACAGGACAGAAGCTCCTACAATGAGCAGTTCTTC	CASRQDRSSYNEQFF	TRBV7-9	-	-	TRBJ2-1
TGTGCCAGCAGTTACTCGGTAGCAAACAATGAGCAGTTCTTC	CASSYSVANNEQFF	TRBV6-5	-	-	TRBJ2-1
TGTGCCAGCAGCTTGGGCAACAGTCTCCACGAGCAGTACTTC	CASSLGNSLHEQYF	TRBV5-5	-	-	TRBJ2-7
TGTGCCAGCAGTAGGACAGGGAGTTCTGGAAACACCATATATTTT	CASSRTGSSGNTIYF	TRBV6-5	TRBD1	-	TRBJ1-3
TGTGCCAGCAGCCTGGCGCCGGGAGTTGGGGTGCTAGCCAAAAACATTCAGTACTTC	CASSLAPGVGVLAKNIQYF	TRBV7-2	-	-	TRBJ2-4
TGTGCCAGCAGCCCAAGCGGGACACGGGCCCAGCATTTT	CASSPSGTRAQHF	TRBV7-2	-	-	TRBJ1-5
TGCGCCAGCAGCGGGGGAGACATTTTCTACGAGCAGTACTTC	CASSGGDIFYEQYF	TRBV5-1	-	medium-sized	TRBJ2-7
TGTGCCAGCTCACCGAAACTCAGTCGGAACACCGGGGAGCTGTTTTTT	CASSPKLSRNTGELFF	TRBV18	-	few	TRBJ2-2
TGTGCCAGTAGTAGAGACAGTAGCTCTGGGGCCAACGTCCTGACTTTC	CASSRDSSSGANVLTF	TRBV19	-	-	TRBJ2-6
TGTGCCAGCAGTTACGGGGACAGGGGTCGGACTGAAGCTTTCTTT	CASSYGDRGRTEAFF	TRBV6-5	TRBD1	-	TRBJ1-1
TGTGCCAGTAGTATGGGACAGGGTGTTCAAGAGACCCAGTACTTC	CASSMGQGVQETQYF	TRBV19	TRBD1	-	TRBJ2-5
TGTGCCAGCAGCTTACAGGGCGGTCAGCCCCAGCATTTT	CASSLQGGQPQHF	TRBV7-9	-	-	TRBJ1-5
TGTGCCAGCAGTTACCAGGGGCTGAATGAGCAGTTCTTC	CASSYQGLNEQFF	TRBV6-6	-	-	TRBJ2-1